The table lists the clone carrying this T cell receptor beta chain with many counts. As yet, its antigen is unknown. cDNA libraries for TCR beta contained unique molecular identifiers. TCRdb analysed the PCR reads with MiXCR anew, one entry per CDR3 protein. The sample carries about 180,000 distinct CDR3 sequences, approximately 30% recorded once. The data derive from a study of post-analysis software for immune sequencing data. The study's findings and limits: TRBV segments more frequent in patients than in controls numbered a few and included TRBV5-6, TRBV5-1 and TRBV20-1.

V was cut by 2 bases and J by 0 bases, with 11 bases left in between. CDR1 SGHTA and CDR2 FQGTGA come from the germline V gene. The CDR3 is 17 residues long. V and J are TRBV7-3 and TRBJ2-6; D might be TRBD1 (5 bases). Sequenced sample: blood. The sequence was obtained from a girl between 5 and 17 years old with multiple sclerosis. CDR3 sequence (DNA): TGTGCCAGCAGCTTAGCGGCAGGGCGCTCTGGGGCCAACGTCCTGACTTTC. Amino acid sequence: CASSLAAGRSGANVLTF.